The source of this TCR beta chain is a study of Tregs in tolerant kidney transplant recipients. There are 12 residues in the CDR3. Trimming shortened V by 4 bases and J by 8 bases, and 12 bases separated the two germline ends. CDR1 is SGHRS, CDR2 YFSETQ, per germline. The method was immunoSEQ multiplex PCR; TCRdb's version includes in-frame clones alone and lacks a portion of them. The sample carries about 120,000 clones, 85% to 95% recorded once. The origin of this receptor is a human donor in good health. What was sequenced was CD4+ T cells from blood. The gene calls are TRBV5-1 and TRBJ1-2, with D hard to call. CDR3 region: CASSLSLGGYTF. CDR3 sequence (DNA): TGCGCCAGCAGCCTGAGTCTAGGAGGCTACACCTTC.